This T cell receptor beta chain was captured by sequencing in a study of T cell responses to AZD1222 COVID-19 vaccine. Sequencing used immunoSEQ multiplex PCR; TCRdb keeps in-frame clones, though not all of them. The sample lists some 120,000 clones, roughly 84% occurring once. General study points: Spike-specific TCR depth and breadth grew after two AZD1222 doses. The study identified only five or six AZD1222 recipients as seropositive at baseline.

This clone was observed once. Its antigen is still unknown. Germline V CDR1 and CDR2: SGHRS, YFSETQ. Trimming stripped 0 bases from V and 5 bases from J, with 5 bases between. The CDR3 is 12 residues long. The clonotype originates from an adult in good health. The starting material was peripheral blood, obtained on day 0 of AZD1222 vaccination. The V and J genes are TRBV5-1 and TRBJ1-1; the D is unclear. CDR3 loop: CASSLEGTEAFF. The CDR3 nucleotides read TGCGCCAGCAGCTTGGAAGGGACTGAAGCTTTCTTT.